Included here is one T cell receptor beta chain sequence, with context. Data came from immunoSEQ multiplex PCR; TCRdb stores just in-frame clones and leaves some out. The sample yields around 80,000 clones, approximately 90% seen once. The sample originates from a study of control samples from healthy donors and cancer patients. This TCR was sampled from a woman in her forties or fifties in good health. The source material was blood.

As DNA, the CDR3 is TGTGCCAGCAAGAGCGGGGGGCCTTTCACGAACACCGGGGAGCTGTTTTTT. Translating it yields CASKSGGPFTNTGELFF. The chain couples TRBV3-1 (or the pseudogene TRBV3-2) to TRBJ2-2; 9 bases are shared with TRBD2. V was clipped by 7 bases and J by 0 bases; unmatched bases: 9. The germline CDR1 and CDR2 sequences are LGHDT and YNNKEL (reference sequence). The CDR3 extends over 17 amino acids.